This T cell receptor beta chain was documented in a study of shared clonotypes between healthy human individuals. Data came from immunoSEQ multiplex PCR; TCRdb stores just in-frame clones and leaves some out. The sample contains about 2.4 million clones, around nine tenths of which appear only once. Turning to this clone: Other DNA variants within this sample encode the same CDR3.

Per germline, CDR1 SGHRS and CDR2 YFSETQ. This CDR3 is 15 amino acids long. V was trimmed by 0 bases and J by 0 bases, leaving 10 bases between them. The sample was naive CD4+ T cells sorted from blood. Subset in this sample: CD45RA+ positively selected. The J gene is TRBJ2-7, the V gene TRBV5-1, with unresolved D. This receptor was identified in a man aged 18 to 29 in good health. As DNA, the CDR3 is TGCGCCAGCAGCTTGGAGGGCAGGAGCTCCTACGAGCAGTACTTC. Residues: CASSLEGRSSYEQYF.